This TCR beta chain was profiled in a study of blood T cell repertoires in COVID-19. For the study at large: Sites across the United States, Italy and Spain contributed samples from acute and convalescent COVID-19. T cells, B-cell-depleted T cells, or PBMCs supplied cDNA or gDNA.

In the original workflow: Reference gene primer amplification gave estimated nucleated cell counts. Here immunoSEQ multiplex PCR was the method, and the copy in TCRdb shows in-frame clones only, minus some. V and J calls plus clone size are reproduced from that table; the DNA served to infer D and trimming. The repertoire holds some 670,000 clones, with 85% to 90% as singletons. CDR1 and CDR2 (germline): SGHDT, YYEEEE. The V end lost 3 bases, the J end lost 7 bases, and 16 bases lay between the germline ends. This CDR3 region has 14 residues. The chain has TRBV5-6 and TRBJ1-1; D remains unclear. The origin of this receptor is a woman younger than 35 with acute or convalescent COVID-19. Sequenced: peripheral blood. CDR3 DNA: TGTGCCAGCAGCTCCTACGCGGCGGGCAGTGAAGCTTTCTTT. It specifies CASSSYAAGSEAFF.